Listed here are 8 T cell receptor beta chains from one sample, sequenced in a study of control samples from healthy donors and cancer patients. Repertoires were generated with immunoSEQ multiplex PCR, while TCRdb's copy carries only in-frame clones and drops some. The data contain some 130,000 clones, around nine tenths of them seen just once; the ten biggest clones take up more than 2%. The material sequenced was blood. The receptors originated from a young man in good health.

The chain joins TRBV7-3 to TRBJ1-5, with no clear D. The length of the CDR3 is 13 residues. The V end lost 1 base, the J end lost 5 bases, and 6 bases lay between the germline ends. CDR1 and CDR2 (germline): SGHTA, FQGTGA. CDR3 coding DNA: TGTGCCAGCAGCTTAAACAGCTATCAGCCCCAGCATTTT. Translation gives CASSLNSYQPQHF.

The chain combines TRBV7-3 with TRBJ2-7; possible D gene TRBD2, 5 bases. The germline gives CDR1 SGHTA, CDR2 FQGTGA. The CDR3 has 13 residues. With 5 bases removed from V and 12 bases from J, the gap between germline ends came to 20 bases. CDR3 sequence: CASSHFREERRYV. CDR3 sequence (DNA): TGTGCCAGCAGCCATTTTCGGGAAGAGCGAAGGTACGTC.

The chain recombines TRBV3-1 (or the pseudogene TRBV3-2) with TRBJ2-2; no definite D call. This CDR3 is built from 13 residues. Trimming removed 7 bases from V and 0 bases from J, with 6 bases in between. Germline-derived CDR1 and CDR2 are LGHDT and YNNKEL (reference sequence). CDR3 sequence (DNA): TGTGCCAGCAACGAAGCGAACACCGGGGAGCTGTTTTTT. This codes for CASNEANTGELFF.

To note about this clone: At one of its ends the junction is not consistent with the germline gene, which may arise from a read error. The chain couples TRBV7-7 to TRBJ2-1; TRBD1 or TRBD2 may be the D gene (6 bases each). The CDR3 sequence is 13 residues long. In germline, CDR1 is SSHAT, CDR2 FNYEAQ (reference sequence). CDR3 nucleotide sequence: TGTGCTAGCAGCCTTGGCCGAGGGGGGGAGCAGTTCTTC. This encodes CASSLGRGGEQFF.

This clone was seen only once. The rearrangement joins TRBV7-2 to TRBJ1-5; D is undetermined. The germline V gene encodes CDR1 SGHTA and CDR2 FQGNSA. This CDR3 spans 15 amino acids. V was shortened by 0 bases and J by 3 bases, with 9 bases between the two germline ends. The CDR3 loop reads CASSLATQANQPQHF. The CDR3 bases are TGTGCCAGCAGCTTAGCTACCCAGGCCAATCAGCCCCAGCATTTT.

The table lists this clone with a count of one. This chain uses TRBV24-1 with TRBJ2-2; 7 bases are shared with TRBD1. CDR1 is KGHDR and CDR2 is SFDVKD in the germline V gene. The junction had 9 bases not matched to a gene; V was cut back by 5 bases and J by 4 bases. This CDR3 spans 16 amino acids. The CDR3: CATSGDGQATTGELFF. For the CDR3, the DNA is TGTGCCACCAGTGGGGACGGACAGGCGACCACCGGGGAGCTGTTTTTT.

This chain joins TRBV24-1 and TRBJ1-5; D is uncertain. Germline V gene data show CDR1 as KGHDR and CDR2 as SFDVKD. V dropped 4 bases and J dropped 0 bases, with 6 bases sitting between them. The CDR3 runs 14 residues. CDR3 residues: CATSETRSNQPQHF. In nucleotides, the CDR3 is TGTGCCACCAGTGAAACACGTAGCAATCAGCCCCAGCATTTT.

The chain joins TRBV19 to TRBJ1-5; D is unresolved. The V gene's germline CDR1 is LNHDA and CDR2 SQIVND (reference sequence). V lost 7 bases, J lost 3 bases, and 7 bases lay in between. The CDR3 runs 12 residues. The CDR3 reads CASTGTNQPQHF. In DNA form, the CDR3 reads TGTGCCAGTACTGGAACCAATCAGCCCCAGCATTTT.